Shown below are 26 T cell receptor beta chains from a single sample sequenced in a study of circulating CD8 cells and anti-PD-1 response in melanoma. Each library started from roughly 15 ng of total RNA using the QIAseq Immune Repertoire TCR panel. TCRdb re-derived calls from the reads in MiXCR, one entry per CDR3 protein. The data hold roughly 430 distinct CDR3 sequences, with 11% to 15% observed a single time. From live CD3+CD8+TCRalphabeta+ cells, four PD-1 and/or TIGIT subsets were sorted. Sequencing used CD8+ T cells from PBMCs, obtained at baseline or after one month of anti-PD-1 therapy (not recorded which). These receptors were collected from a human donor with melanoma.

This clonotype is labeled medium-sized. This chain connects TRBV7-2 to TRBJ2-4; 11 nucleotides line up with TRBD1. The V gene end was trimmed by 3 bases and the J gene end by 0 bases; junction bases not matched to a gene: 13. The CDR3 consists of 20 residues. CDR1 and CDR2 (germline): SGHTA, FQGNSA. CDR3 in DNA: TGTGCCAGCAGCTTGCGGGGACAGGGGGAGCCTCCCTTAGCCAAAAACATTCAGTACTTC. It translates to CASSLRGQGEPPLAKNIQYF. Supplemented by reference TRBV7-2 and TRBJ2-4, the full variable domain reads GAGVSQSPSNKVTEKGKDVELRCDPISGHTALYWYRQSLGQGLEFLIYFQGNSAPDKSGLPSDRFSAERTGGSVSTLTIQRTQQEDSAVYLCASSLRGQGEPPLAKNIQYFGAGTRLSVL.

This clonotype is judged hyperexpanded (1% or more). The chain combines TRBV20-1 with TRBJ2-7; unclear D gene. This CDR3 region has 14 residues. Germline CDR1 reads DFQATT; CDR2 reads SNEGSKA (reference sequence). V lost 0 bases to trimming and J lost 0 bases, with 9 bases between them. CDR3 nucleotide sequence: TGCAGTGCTAGAGATGCCGGAGCCTCCTACGAGCAGTACTTC. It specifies CSARDAGASYEQYF.

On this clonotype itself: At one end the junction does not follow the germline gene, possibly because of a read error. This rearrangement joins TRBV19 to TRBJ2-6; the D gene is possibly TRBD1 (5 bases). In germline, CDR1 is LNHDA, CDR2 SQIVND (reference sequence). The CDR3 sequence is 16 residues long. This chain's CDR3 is CASSQLSSAGANVPTF. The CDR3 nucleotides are TGCGCCAGTAGTCAGCTCTCGTCGGCTGGGGCCAACGTCCCGACTTTC. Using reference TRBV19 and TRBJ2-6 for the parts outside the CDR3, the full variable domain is DGGITQSPKYLFRKEGQNVTLSCEQNLNHDAMYWYRQDPGQGLRLIYYSQIVNDFQKGDIAEGYSVSREKKESFPLTVTSAQKNPTAFYLCASSQLSSAGANVPTFGAGSRLTVL.

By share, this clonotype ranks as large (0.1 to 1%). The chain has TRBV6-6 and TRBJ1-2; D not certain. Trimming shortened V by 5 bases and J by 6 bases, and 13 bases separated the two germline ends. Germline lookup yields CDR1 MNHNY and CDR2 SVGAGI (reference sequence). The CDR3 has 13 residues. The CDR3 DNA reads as TGTGCCAGCAGTCCAGGAGCTTTCAATGGCTACACCTTC. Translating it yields CASSPGAFNGYTF.

This CDR3 is CASSSRVPMETQYF. As DNA, the CDR3 is TGTGCCAGCAGTTCCCGTGTGCCAATGGAGACCCAGTACTTC. The J gene is TRBJ2-5, the V gene TRBV2, with no clear D. The CDR3 spans 14 residues. Trimming took 5 bases from V and 5 from J, leaving 15 bases between them. Germline CDR1 is SNHLY and CDR2 is FYNNEI.

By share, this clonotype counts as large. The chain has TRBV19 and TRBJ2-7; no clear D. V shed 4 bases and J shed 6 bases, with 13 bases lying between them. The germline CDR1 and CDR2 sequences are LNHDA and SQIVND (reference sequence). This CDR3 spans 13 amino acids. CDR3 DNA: TGTGCCAGTAGTAGGCCCTCCGGCGTCGAGCAGTACTTC. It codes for CASSRPSGVEQYF.

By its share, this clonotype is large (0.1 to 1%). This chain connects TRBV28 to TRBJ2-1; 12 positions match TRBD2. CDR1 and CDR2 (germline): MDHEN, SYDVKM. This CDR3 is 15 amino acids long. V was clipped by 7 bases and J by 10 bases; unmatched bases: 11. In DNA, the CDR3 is TGTGCCAGCAAAAAACAACCAGGACTAGCGGGAGAGCAGTTCTTC. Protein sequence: CASKKQPGLAGEQFF.

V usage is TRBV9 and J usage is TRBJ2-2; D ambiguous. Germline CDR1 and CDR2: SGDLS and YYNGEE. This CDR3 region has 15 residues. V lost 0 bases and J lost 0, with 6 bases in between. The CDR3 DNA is TGTGCCAGCAGCGTAGGGGGAACGAACACCGGGGAGCTGTTTTTT. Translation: CASSVGGTNTGELFF. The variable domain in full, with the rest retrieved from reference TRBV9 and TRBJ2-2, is DSGVTQTPKHLITATGQRVTLRCSPRSGDLSVYWYQQSLDQGLQFLIQYYNGEERAKGNILERFSAQQFPDLHSELNLSSLELGDSALYFCASSVGGTNTGELFFGEGSRLTVL.

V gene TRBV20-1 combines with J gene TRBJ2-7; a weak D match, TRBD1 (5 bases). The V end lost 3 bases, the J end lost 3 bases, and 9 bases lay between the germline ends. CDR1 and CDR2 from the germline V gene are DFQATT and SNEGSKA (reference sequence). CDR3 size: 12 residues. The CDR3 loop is CSASRGYYEQYF. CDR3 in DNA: TGCAGTGCTAGTAGGGGCTACTACGAGCAGTACTTC.

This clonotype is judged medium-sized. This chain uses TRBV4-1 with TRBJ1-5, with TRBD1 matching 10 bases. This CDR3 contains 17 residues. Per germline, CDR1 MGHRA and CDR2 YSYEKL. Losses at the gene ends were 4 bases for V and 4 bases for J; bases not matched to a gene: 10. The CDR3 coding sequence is TGCGCCAGCAGCCCCAGCGAGACAGGGGGCTTAAATCAGCCCCAGCATTTT. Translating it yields CASSPSETGGLNQPQHF.

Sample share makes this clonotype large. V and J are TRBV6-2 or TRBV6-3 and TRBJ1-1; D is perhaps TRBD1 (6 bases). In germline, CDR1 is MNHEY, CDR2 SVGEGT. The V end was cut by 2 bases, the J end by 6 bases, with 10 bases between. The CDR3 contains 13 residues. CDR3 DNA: TGTGCCAGCAGTTACCGGACAGCCGCTGAAGCTTTCTTT. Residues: CASSYRTAAEAFF.

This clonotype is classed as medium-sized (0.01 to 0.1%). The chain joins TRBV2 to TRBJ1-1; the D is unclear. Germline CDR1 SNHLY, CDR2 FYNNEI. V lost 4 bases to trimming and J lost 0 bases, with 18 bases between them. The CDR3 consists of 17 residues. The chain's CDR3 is CASSGLRTRTMNTEAFF. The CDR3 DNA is TGTGCCAGCAGTGGCCTCCGGACCCGGACCATGAACACTGAAGCTTTCTTT.

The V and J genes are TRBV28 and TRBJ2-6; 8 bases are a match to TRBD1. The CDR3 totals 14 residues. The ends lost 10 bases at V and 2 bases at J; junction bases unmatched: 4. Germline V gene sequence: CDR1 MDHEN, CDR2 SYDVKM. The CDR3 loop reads CATDRGTGANVLTF. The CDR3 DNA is TGTGCCACAGACAGGGGCACTGGGGCCAACGTCCTGACTTTC.

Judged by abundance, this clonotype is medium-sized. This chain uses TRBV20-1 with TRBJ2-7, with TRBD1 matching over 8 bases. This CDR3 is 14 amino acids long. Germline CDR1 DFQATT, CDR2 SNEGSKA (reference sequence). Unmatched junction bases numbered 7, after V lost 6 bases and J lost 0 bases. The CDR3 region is CSAPWTGHSYEQYF. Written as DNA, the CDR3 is TGCAGTGCCCCCTGGACAGGGCACTCCTACGAGCAGTACTTC.

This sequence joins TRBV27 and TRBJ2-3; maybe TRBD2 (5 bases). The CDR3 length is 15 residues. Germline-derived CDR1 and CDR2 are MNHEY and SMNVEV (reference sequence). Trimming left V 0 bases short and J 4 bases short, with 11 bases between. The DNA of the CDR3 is TGTGCCAGCAGTTTATCGTCGGGGAGCGCAGATACGCAGTATTTT. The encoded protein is CASSLSSGSADTQYF.

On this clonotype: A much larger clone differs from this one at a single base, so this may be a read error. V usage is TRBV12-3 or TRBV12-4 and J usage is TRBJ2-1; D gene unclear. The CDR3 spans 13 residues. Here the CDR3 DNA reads TGTGCCAGCAGTTTAGGATATGTGGATGGGCAGTCCTTC. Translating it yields CASSLGYVDGQSF.

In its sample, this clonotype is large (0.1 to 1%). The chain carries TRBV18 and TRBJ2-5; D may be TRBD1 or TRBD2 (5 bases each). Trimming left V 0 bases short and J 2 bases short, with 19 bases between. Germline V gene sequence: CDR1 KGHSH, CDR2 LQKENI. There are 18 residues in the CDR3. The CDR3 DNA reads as TGTGCCAGCTCACCACCAGTCGGGACCGGGGTCTTTCAAGAGACCCAGTACTTC. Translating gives CASSPPVGTGVFQETQYF. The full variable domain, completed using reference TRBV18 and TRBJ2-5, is NAGVMQNPRHLVRRRGQEARLRCSPMKGHSHVYWYRQLPEEGLKFMVYLQKENIIDESGMPKERFSAEFPKEGPSILRIQQVVRGDSAAYFCASSPPVGTGVFQETQYFGPGTRLLVL.

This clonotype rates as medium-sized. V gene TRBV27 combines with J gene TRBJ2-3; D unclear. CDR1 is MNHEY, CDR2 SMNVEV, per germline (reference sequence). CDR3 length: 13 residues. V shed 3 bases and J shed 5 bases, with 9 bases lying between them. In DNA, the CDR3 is TGTGCCAGCAGTTTTACCTCTGAAGATACGCAGTATTTT. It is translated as CASSFTSEDTQYF.

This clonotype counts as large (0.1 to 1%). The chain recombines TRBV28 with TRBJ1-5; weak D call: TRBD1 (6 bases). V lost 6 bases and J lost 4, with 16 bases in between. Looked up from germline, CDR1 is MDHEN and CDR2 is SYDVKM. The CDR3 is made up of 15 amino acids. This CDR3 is CASRAVDSLNQPQHF. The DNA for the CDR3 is TGTGCCAGCAGGGCCGTGGACAGCCTGAATCAGCCCCAGCATTTT.

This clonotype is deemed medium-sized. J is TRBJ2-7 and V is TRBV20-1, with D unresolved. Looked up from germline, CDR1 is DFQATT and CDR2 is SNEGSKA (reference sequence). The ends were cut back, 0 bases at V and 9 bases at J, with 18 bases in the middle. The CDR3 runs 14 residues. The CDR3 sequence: CSARDRQDSAWQYF. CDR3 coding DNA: TGCAGTGCTAGAGATCGCCAAGACTCCGCATGGCAGTACTTC.

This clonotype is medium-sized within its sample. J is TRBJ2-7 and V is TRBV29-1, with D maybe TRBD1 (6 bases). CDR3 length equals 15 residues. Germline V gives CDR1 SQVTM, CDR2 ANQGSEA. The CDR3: CSVGGVQDAPYEQYF. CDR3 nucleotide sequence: TGCAGTGTAGGGGGTGTCCAAGATGCACCCTACGAGCAGTACTTC.

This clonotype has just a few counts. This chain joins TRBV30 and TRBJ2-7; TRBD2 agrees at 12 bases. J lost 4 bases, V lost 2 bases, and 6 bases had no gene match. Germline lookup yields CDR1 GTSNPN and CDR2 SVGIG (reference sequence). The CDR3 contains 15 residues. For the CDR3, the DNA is TGTGCCTGGAGTATGACTAGCGGGAGCTTATACGAGCAGTACTTC. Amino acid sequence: CAWSMTSGSLYEQYF.

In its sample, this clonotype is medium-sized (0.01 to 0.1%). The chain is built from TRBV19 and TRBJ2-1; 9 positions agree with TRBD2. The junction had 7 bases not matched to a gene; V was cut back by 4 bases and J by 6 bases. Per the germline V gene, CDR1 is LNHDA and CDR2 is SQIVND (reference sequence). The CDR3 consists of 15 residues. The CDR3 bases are TGTGCCAGTAGTACCCCAGGACTAGCGCGCAATGAGCAGTTCTTC. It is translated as CASSTPGLARNEQFF.

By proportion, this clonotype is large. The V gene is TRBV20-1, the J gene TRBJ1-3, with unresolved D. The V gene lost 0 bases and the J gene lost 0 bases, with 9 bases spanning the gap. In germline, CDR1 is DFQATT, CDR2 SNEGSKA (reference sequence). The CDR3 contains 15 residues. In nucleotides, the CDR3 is TGCAGTGCTAGAGATGACACCCGCTCTGGAAACACCATATATTTT. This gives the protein CSARDDTRSGNTIYF.

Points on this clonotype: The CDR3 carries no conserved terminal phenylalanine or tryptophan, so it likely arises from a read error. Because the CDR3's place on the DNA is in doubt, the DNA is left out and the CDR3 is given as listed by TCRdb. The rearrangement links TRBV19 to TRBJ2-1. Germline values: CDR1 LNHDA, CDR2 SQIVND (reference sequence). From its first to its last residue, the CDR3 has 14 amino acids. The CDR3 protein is CARENQWEICCKFI.

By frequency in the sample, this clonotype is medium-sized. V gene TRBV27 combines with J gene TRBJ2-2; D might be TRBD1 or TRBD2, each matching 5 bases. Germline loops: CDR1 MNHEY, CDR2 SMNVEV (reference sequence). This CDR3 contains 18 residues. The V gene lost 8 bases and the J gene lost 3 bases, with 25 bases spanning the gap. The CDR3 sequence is CASSLGDRQGGYTGELFF. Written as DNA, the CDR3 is TGTGCCAGCTCTCTGGGAGACAGACAAGGTGGTTACACCGGGGAGCTGTTTTTT.